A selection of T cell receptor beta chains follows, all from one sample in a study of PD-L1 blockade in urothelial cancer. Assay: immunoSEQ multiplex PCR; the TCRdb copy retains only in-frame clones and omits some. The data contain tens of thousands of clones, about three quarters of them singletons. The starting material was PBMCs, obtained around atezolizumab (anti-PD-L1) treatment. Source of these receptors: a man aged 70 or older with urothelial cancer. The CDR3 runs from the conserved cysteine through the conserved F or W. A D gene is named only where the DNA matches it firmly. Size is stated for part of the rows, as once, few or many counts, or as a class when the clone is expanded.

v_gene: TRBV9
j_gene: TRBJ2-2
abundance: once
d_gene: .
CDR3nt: TGTGCCAGCAGCGTAGCCCTTAGGAACACCGGGGAGCTGTTTTTT
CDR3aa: CASSVALRNTGELFF

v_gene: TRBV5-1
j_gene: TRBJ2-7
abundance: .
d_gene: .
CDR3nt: TGCGCCAGCAGCTTGGGACTCATCAGTGGCCACGAGCAGTACTTC
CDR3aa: CASSLGLISGHEQYF

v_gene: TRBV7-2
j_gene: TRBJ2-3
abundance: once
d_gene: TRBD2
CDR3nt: TGTGCCAGCAGCTTATTAGGCGGGGGGATGGCAGATACGCAGTATTTT
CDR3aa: CASSLLGGGMADTQYF

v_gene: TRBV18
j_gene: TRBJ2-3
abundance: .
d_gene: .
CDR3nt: TGTGCCAGCTCACCTATCCCAGGTTCAGATACGCAGTATTTT
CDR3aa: CASSPIPGSDTQYF

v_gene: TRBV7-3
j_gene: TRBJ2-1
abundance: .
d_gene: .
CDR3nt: TGTGCCAGCAGCTTAACTACGGGAGCGGGCAATGAGCAGTTCTTC
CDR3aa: CASSLTTGAGNEQFF

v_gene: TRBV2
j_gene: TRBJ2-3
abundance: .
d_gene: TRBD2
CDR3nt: TGTGCCAGCAGTGGACTAGCGGGGACAGATACGCAGTATTTT
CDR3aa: CASSGLAGTDTQYF

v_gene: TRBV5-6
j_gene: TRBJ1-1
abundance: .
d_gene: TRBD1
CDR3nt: TGTGCCAGCAGCTATTGGGGGACAGGGGCTTTCTTT
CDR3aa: CASSYWGTGAFF

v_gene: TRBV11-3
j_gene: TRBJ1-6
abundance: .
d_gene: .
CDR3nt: TGTGCCAGCAGCTCACGGGGTAATAATTCACCCCTCCACTTT
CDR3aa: CASSSRGNNSPLHF

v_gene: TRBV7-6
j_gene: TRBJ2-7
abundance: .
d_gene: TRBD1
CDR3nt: TGTGCCAGCAGTCCCCGCAGGTCAGGGGGATCGTACGAGCAGTACTTC
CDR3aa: CASSPRRSGGSYEQYF

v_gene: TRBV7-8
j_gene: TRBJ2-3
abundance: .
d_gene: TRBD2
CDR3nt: TGTGCCAGCAGCTCTCAACTAGCGGGAGGCACAGATACGCAGTATTTT
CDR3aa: CASSSQLAGGTDTQYF

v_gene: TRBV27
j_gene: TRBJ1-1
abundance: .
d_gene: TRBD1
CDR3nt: TGTGCCAGCAGTTTCGGGACAGGGATCCGGGCTGAAGCTTTCTTT
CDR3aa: CASSFGTGIRAEAFF

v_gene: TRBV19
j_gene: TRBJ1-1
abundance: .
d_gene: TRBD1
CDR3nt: TGTGCCAGCCATGGACAGGGGAAGATTCAGAACACTGAAGCTTTCTTT
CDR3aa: CASHGQGKIQNTEAFF

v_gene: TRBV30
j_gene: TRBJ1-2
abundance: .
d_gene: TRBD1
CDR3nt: TGTGCCTGGACGGTCTGGGACAGGGTCGGGGGTCGGAGTGGCTACACCTTC
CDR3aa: CAWTVWDRVGGRSGYTF

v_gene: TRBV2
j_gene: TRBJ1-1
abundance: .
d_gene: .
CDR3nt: TGTGCCAGCAGTGTGGTCGGCACTGAAGCTTTCTTT
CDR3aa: CASSVVGTEAFF

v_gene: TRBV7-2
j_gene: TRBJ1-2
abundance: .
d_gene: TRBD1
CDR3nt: TGTGCCAGCAGCTTAGGGACAGGGATGGACTATGGCTACACCTTC
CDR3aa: CASSLGTGMDYGYTF

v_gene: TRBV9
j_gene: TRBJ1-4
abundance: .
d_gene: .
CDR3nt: TGTGCCAGCAGCGCCGACCTGACAGGACGGAATGAAAAACTGTTTTTT
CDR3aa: CASSADLTGRNEKLFF

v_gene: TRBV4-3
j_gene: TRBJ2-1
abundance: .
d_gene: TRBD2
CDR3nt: TGCGCCAGCAGCCCGAGAGGACTAGCGGGAGGGAATGAGCAGTTCTTC
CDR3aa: CASSPRGLAGGNEQFF

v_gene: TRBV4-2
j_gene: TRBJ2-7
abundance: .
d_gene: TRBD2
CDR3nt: TGTGCCAGCAGCCAAGATCCCAGCGGGGGCCCCAAGGGGGAGCAGTACTTC
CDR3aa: CASSQDPSGGPKGEQYF

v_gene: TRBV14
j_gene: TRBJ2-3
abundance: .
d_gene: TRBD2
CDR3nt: TGTGCCAGCAGCCGGACTAGCGGGAGCACAGATACGCAGTATTTT
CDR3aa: CASSRTSGSTDTQYF

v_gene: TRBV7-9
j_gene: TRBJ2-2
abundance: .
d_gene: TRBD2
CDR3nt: TGTGCCAGCAGCCCTTCGGGCGGGAGCGCCACCGGGGAGCTGTTTTTT
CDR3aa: CASSPSGGSATGELFF

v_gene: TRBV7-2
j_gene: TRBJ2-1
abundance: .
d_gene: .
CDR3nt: TGTGCCAGCAGCCCAGGAGGGCCCCTACGGCGAAATGAGCAGTTCTTC
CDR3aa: CASSPGGPLRRNEQFF

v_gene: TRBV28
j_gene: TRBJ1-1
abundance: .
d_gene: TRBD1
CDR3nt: TGTGCCAGCAGTTTGGACAGGGGGACTGAAGCTTTCTTT
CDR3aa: CASSLDRGTEAFF

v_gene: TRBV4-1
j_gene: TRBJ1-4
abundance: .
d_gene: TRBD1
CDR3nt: TGCGCCAGCAGCCAAGATCCGCAGGGGGTTAATGAAAAACTGTTTTTT
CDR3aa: CASSQDPQGVNEKLFF

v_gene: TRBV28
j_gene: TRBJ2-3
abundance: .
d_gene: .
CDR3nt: TGTGCCAGCAGCCCCCTGGTAAGAGGCCATACGCAGTATTTT
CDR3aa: CASSPLVRGHTQYF

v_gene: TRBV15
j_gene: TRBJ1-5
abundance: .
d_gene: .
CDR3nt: TGTGCCACCAGCAGAGATCCTTTTAGCGGGCTGTCGGATCAGCCCCAGCATTTT
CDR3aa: CATSRDPFSGLSDQPQHF

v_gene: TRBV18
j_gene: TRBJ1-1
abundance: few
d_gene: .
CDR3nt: TGTGCCAGCTCACCAATTCTAGGTGAAGCTTTCTTT
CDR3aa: CASSPILGEAFF

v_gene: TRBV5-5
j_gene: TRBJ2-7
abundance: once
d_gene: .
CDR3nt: TGTGCCAGCAGCTTGGTTGGGGGCTTTTCCTACGAGCAGTACTTC
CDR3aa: CASSLVGGFSYEQYF

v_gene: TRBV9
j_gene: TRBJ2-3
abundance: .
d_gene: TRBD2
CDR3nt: TGTGCCAGCAGCGTAGAGATAGCGGGAGCGACAGATACGCAGTATTTT
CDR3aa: CASSVEIAGATDTQYF

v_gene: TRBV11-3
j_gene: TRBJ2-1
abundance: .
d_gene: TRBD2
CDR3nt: TGTGCCAGCAGCCTGGGACTAGCGGGAGGCCACTCCTACAATGAGCAGTTCTTC
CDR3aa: CASSLGLAGGHSYNEQFF

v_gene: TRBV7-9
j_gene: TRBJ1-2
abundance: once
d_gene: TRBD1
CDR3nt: TGTGCCAGCAGCCCGGGACAGAACAACTATGGCTACACCTTC
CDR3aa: CASSPGQNNYGYTF

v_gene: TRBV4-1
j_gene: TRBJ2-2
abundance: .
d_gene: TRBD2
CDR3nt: TGCGCCAGCAGCCTGATGACTAGCGGGAGGAACACCGGGGAGCTGTTTTTT
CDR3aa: CASSLMTSGRNTGELFF

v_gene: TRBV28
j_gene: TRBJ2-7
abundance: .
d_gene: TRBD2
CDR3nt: TGTGCCAGCATCCCTACGGGACTAGGGACAATCTCCTACGAGCAGTACTTC
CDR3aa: CASIPTGLGTISYEQYF

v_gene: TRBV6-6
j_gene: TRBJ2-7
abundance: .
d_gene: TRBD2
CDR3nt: TGTGCCAGCAGTTACTCGACCGGGGGGGTCGAGCAGTACTTC
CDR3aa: CASSYSTGGVEQYF

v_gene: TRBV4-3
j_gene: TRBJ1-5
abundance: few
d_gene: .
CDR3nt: TGCGCCAGCAGCCAAGCCCAGGGTTTAGGTCAGCCCCAGCATTTT
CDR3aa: CASSQAQGLGQPQHF

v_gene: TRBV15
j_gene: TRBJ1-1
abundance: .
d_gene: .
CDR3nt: TGTGCCACCAGCAGAGATCGGTCTGGGGCAGGTGAAGCTTTCTTT
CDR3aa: CATSRDRSGAGEAFF

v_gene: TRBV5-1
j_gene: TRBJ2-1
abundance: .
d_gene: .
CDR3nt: TGCGCCAGCCTTTCTGGATCGGGGGCCTACAATGAGCAGTTCTTC
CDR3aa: CASLSGSGAYNEQFF

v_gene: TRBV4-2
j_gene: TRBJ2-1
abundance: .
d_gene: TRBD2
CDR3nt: TGTGCCAGCAGCGTGGTGAGCGGGGGAACCAATGAGCAGTTCTTC
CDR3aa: CASSVVSGGTNEQFF

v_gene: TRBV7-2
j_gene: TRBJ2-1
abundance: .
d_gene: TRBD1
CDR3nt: TGTGCCAGCAGCTTGCGACAGGGCGGATACAATGAGCAGTTCTTC
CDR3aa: CASSLRQGGYNEQFF

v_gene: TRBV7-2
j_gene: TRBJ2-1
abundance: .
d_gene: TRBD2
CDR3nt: TGTGCCAGCAGCTCCTCCAGGGTAGCGGGGGAGCAGTTCTTC
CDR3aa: CASSSSRVAGEQFF

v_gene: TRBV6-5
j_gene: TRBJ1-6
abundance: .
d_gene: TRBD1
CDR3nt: TGTGCCAGCAGTTACGGGACAGGGGGCCGGAGAGGAGCCCTCCACTTT
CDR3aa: CASSYGTGGRRGALHF

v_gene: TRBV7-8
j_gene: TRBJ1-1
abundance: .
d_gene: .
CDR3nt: TGTGCCAGCAGCTTAGTGCGGAGTAGGTTCACTGAAGCTTTCTTT
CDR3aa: CASSLVRSRFTEAFF

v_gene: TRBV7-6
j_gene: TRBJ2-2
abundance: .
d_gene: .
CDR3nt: TGTGCCAGCAGCTTACAAGGAGGAAGGACGGGCGGCGGGGAGCTGTTTTTT
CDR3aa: CASSLQGGRTGGGELFF

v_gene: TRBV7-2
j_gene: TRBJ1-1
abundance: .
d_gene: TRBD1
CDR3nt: TGTGCCAGCAGCTTCGGACAGGGAAACACTGAAGCTTTCTTT
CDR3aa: CASSFGQGNTEAFF

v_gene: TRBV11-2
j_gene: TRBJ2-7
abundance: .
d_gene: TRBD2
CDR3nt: TGTGCCAGCAGCTCCGAGGGCGGGAGCTCCTACGAGCAGTACTTC
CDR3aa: CASSSEGGSSYEQYF

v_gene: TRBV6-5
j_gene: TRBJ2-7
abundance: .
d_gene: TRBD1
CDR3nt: TGTGCCAGCAGTCGCGGACAGGGGGCCCCGCAGTACTTC
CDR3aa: CASSRGQGAPQYF

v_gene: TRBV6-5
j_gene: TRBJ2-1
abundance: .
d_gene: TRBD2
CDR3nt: TGTGCCAGCAGCTTAGCGGGAGGGGATGAGCAGTTCTTC
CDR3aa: CASSLAGGDEQFF

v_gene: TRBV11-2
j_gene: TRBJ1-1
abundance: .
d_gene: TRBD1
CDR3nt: TGTGCCAGCAGCTATCGACAGGGGGCGGGTGGCACTGAAGCTTTCTTT
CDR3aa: CASSYRQGAGGTEAFF

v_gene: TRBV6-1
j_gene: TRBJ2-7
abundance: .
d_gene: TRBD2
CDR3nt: TGTGCCAGCAGAGAGCGGGGGGTTCAGGAGCAGTACTTC
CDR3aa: CASRERGVQEQYF

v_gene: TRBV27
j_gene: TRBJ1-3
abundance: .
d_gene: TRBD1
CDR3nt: TGTGCCAGCAGTTTACGCAGGGGGCAAGGAAACACCATATATTTT
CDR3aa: CASSLRRGQGNTIYF

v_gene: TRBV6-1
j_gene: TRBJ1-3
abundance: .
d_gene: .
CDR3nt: TGTGCCAGCAGTAATACAGGGGGAAACACCATATATTTT
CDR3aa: CASSNTGGNTIYF

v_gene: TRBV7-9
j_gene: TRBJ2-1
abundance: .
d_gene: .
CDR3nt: TGTGCCAGCAGCCCAGTGTATGAGCAGTTCTTC
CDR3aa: CASSPVYEQFF

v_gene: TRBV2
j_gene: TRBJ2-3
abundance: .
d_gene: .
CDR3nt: TGTGCCAGCAGTGAAGCGCGACAGCTCACCAATACGCAGTATTTT
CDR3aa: CASSEARQLTNTQYF

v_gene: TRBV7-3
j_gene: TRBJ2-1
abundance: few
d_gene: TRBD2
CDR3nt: TGTGCCAGCAGCTTTAGCGGGACCCATCCCTACAATGAGCAGTTCTTC
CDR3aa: CASSFSGTHPYNEQFF